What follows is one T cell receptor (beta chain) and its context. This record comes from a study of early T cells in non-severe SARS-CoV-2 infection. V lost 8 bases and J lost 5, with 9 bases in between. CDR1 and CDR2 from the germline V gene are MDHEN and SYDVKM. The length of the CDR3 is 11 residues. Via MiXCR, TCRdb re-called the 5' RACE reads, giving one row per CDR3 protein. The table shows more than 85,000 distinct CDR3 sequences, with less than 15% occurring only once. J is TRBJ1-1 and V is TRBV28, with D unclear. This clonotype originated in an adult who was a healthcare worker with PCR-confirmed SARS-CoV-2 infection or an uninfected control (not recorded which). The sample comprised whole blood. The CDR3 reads CASFDRTEAFF. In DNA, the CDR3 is TGTGCCAGCTTCGACCGGACTGAAGCTTTCTTT.